These T cell receptor beta chains were read from a single sample in a study of blood T cell repertoires in COVID-19. TCRdb's table, derived via immunoSEQ multiplex PCR, lists solely in-frame clones and lacks some. The sample lists roughly 120,000 clones, more than 80% occurring once. The specimen sequenced was peripheral blood. The receptors were sampled from a woman in her thirties or forties with acute or convalescent COVID-19. The CDR3 runs from the conserved cysteine through the conserved F or W. D genes are given only for firm matches. Expanded clones get a size class; other rows say once, few or many, or leave the size out.

V: TRBV5-1
J: TRBJ1-2
size: .
D: TRBD1
CDR3: CASGTENNYGYTF
DNA: TGCGCCAGTGGGACAGAAAATAACTATGGCTACACCTTC

V: TRBV7-3
J: TRBJ2-2
size: .
D: TRBD2
CDR3: CASSPHGRGINTGELFF
DNA: TGTGCCAGCAGCCCCCACGGGCGGGGGATAAACACCGGGGAGCTGTTTTTT

V: TRBV9
J: TRBJ2-1
size: few
D: .
CDR3: CASSPSGGVNEQFF
DNA: TGTGCCAGCAGCCCCAGCGGCGGGGTAAATGAGCAGTTCTTC

V: TRBV19
J: TRBJ1-1
size: .
D: .
CDR3: CASRDSRTEAFF
DNA: TGTGCCAGTAGGGACAGCCGGACTGAAGCTTTCTTT

V: TRBV2
J: TRBJ1-1
size: .
D: .
CDR3: CASKSEVAVHTEAFF
DNA: TGTGCCAGCAAATCCGAAGTGGCAGTCCACACTGAAGCTTTCTTT

V: TRBV7-3
J: TRBJ2-3
size: .
D: TRBD2
CDR3: CASSSGLAGRTDTQYF
DNA: TGTGCCAGCAGCTCCGGACTAGCGGGGCGAACAGATACGCAGTATTTT

V: TRBV9
J: TRBJ2-3
size: .
D: TRBD2
CDR3: CASSAHQLAGGQVTQYF
DNA: TGTGCCAGCAGCGCCCACCAACTAGCGGGGGGGCAGGTTACGCAGTATTTT

V: TRBV6-6
J: TRBJ2-7
size: .
D: .
CDR3: CASSDQTGEQYF
DNA: TGTGCCAGCAGTGATCAAACGGGGGAGCAGTACTTC

V: TRBV11-2
J: TRBJ2-1
size: .
D: TRBD1
CDR3: CASSLEGQGAYEQFF
DNA: TGTGCCAGCAGCTTAGAAGGACAGGGGGCCTATGAGCAGTTCTTC

V: TRBV5-6
J: TRBJ2-5
size: .
D: .
CDR3: CASSPGTQETQYF
DNA: TGTGCCAGCAGCCCCGGGACTCAAGAGACCCAGTACTTC

V: TRBV6-5
J: TRBJ1-2
size: .
D: TRBD1
CDR3: CASRPDRGRSGYTF
DNA: TGTGCCAGCAGACCCGACAGGGGGCGGAGTGGCTACACCTTC

V: TRBV6-2/TRBV6-3
J: TRBJ1-1
size: .
D: TRBD1
CDR3: CASSGQGSEAFF
DNA: TGTGCCAGCAGTGGACAGGGAAGTGAAGCTTTCTTT

V: TRBV5-1
J: TRBJ1-2
size: .
D: TRBD1
CDR3: CASSFGTARNNGYTF
DNA: TGCGCCAGCAGCTTCGGGACAGCTAGGAATAATGGCTACACCTTC

V: TRBV18
J: TRBJ1-4
size: .
D: .
CDR3: CASSPGASRGEKLFF
DNA: TGTGCCAGCTCACCAGGGGCCTCAAGGGGTGAAAAACTGTTTTTT

V: TRBV7-2
J: TRBJ2-1
size: .
D: .
CDR3: CASSLGPRTYNEQFF
DNA: TGTGCCAGCAGCTTAGGTCCCAGGACCTACAATGAGCAGTTCTTC

V: TRBV5-4
J: TRBJ2-6
size: .
D: .
CDR3: CASSLLGSGANVLTF
DNA: TGTGCCAGCAGCTTGCTAGGGAGTGGGGCCAACGTCCTGACTTTC

V: TRBV9
J: TRBJ2-7
size: .
D: TRBD1
CDR3: CASSGGQETYEQYF
DNA: TGTGCCAGCAGCGGGGGACAGGAGACCTACGAGCAGTACTTC

V: TRBV5-1
J: TRBJ2-5
size: .
D: TRBD2
CDR3: CASSSALAGLPETQYF
DNA: TGCGCCAGCAGCTCCGCCCTAGCGGGGCTCCCAGAGACCCAGTACTTC